The 26 T cell receptor beta chains below come from one sample, sequenced in a study of cytomegalovirus exposure and HLA in healthy donors (dated by TCRdb to about 2017). Libraries were constructed by the immunoSEQ multiplex PCR assay. For the multiplex PCR, a mixture combining 60 forward primers for TCR Vbeta segments and 13 reverse primers for TCR Jbeta segments was used. TCRdb limited this immuneACCESS table to in-frame rearrangements with V and J called. A share of clones is missing; checked studies link under half to unresolved V genes, and the rest is unexplained. Present in this sample are roughly 180,000 clones, about 85% of which were seen just once. 1% of the sample goes to the ten largest clones. Sequences were obtained from PBMCs. All receptors come from a boy aged 2-15 years in good health and CMV-seronegative.

The chain combines TRBV6-4 with TRBJ1-1, with 8 positions matching TRBD1. V lost 6 bases and J lost 5; bases outside the gene matches: 5. CDR1 MRHNA and CDR2 SNTAGT come from the germline V gene. The CDR3 has 13 residues. CDR3 amino acids: CASSSTGGTEAFF. The CDR3 DNA sequence: TGTGCCAGCAGCTCAACAGGGGGGACTGAAGCTTTCTTT.

The rearrangement uses TRBV6-5 and TRBJ1-5, with D unclear. CDR1 and CDR2 (germline): MNHEY, SVGAGI. This CDR3 region has 13 residues. V shed 4 bases and J shed 8 bases, with 12 bases lying between them. Here the CDR3 reads CASSWVGGEPQHF. DNA for the CDR3: TGTGCCAGCAGTTGGGTAGGCGGAGAGCCCCAGCATTTT.

This clone was observed a handful of times. The chain recombines TRBV27 with TRBJ2-3, with 12 positions matching TRBD2. Germline values: CDR1 MNHEY, CDR2 SMNVEV (reference sequence). V dropped 4 bases and J dropped 10; count of bases not matched to a gene: 9. The CDR3 extends over 15 amino acids. The CDR3 protein is CASSYLAGGPGPQYF. Here the CDR3 DNA reads TGTGCCAGCAGTTACCTAGCGGGGGGGCCGGGTCCGCAGTATTTT.

The sample holds a few counts of this clone. The chain carries TRBV5-6 and TRBJ2-1; D is perhaps TRBD1 (6 bases). The CDR3 is 13 residues long. The V and J ends lost 6 bases and 9 bases respectively, with 16 bases between them. Germline V gene data show CDR1 as SGHDT and CDR2 as YYEEEE. CDR3 region: CASTIGGGGEQFF. DNA of the CDR3: TGTGCCAGCACCATAGGGGGTGGCGGTGAGCAGTTCTTC.

In this sample, this clone turned up a few times. The rearrangement uses TRBV6-4 and TRBJ2-1; D might be TRBD2 (5 bases). The CDR3 has 15 residues. V lost 2 bases and J lost 5, with 13 bases in between. CDR1 is MRHNA and CDR2 is SNTAGT in the germline V gene. CDR3 DNA: TGTGCCAGCAGTGACGGAGGTATGGAACACAATGAGCAGTTCTTC. As protein: CASSDGGMEHNEQFF.

The V call is TRBV21-1, the J call TRBJ1-1; the listed D gene, TRBD1, was not tested against the DNA. TRBV21-1 is a pseudogene locus. The CDR3 loop spans 17 amino acids. DNA of the CDR3: TGTGCCAGCAGCTCCCCCCACGTGACAGGGGTGAACACTGAAGCTTTCTTT. This sequence encodes CASSSPHVTGVNTEAFF.

V usage is TRBV2 and J usage is TRBJ2-1; 8 bases map to TRBD1. Germline CDR1 and CDR2: SNHLY and FYNNEI. Germline trimming cut 8 bases from V and 3 bases from J; bases unmatched to any gene: 6. The CDR3 sequence is 14 residues long. CDR3 in amino acids: CASDGDRSYNEQFF. The CDR3 DNA follows: TGTGCCAGCGACGGGGACAGGAGCTACAATGAGCAGTTCTTC.

The V and J genes are TRBV27 and TRBJ2-7; 8 nucleotides line up with TRBD1. Looked up from germline, CDR1 is MNHEY and CDR2 is SMNVEV (reference sequence). The CDR3 runs to 14 residues. After removal of 11 bases from V and 4 bases from J, the junction contained 13 bases not matched to a gene. The CDR3 region is CARRLGTGEYEQYV. CDR3 nucleotides: TGTGCCCGGCGTCTGGGGACAGGAGAATACGAGCAGTACGTC.

DNA for the CDR3: TGTGCCAGCAGTGTGGGGGGACCCGAAAACACCATATATTTT. This gives the protein CASSVGGPENTIYF. The chain joins TRBV25-1 to TRBJ1-3; maybe TRBD1 (5 bases). Germline V gives CDR1 MGHDK, CDR2 SYGVNS. The CDR3 is 14 residues long. V gave up 4 bases and J gave up 6 bases, with 13 bases separating them. Using reference TRBV25-1 and TRBJ1-3 for the parts outside the CDR3, the full variable domain is EADIYQTPRYLVIGTGKKITLECSQTMGHDKMYWYQQDPGMELHLIHYSYGVNSTEKGDLSSESTVSRIRTEHFPLTLESARPSHTSQYLCASSVGGPENTIYFGEGSWLTVV.

This clone appeared a single time. The rearrangement joins TRBV27 to TRBJ2-7; the D gene is possibly TRBD2 (7 bases). The CDR3 contains 13 residues. Trimming removed 8 bases from V and 6 bases from J, with 17 bases in between. CDR1 is MNHEY and CDR2 is SMNVEV in the germline V gene (reference sequence). The chain's CDR3 is CASRGAGGSEQYF. The DNA of the CDR3 is TGTGCCAGCCGGGGGGCAGGAGGGAGCGAGCAGTACTTC.

The gene calls are TRBV18 and TRBJ1-1; D is perhaps TRBD1 (5 bases). In germline, CDR1 is KGHSH, CDR2 LQKENI. The CDR3 length is 14 residues. The V gene lost 2 bases and the J gene lost 1 base, with 8 bases spanning the gap. CDR3 bases: TGTGCCAGCTCACCATCCGGACAGAACACTGAAGCTTTCTTT. It specifies CASSPSGQNTEAFF.

This chain connects TRBV7-9 to TRBJ2-7; D unresolved. The CDR3 runs 17 residues. V gave up 5 bases and J gave up 3 bases, with 23 bases separating them. CDR1 is SEHNR and CDR2 is FQNEAQ in the germline V gene (reference sequence). Here the CDR3 reads CASSLPPQASPYYEQYF. CDR3 coding DNA: TGTGCCAGCAGCCTCCCCCCCCAGGCGAGCCCCTACTACGAGCAGTACTTC. Combining the CDR3 with reference TRBV7-9 and TRBJ2-7 gives the whole variable domain DTGVSQNPRHKITKRGQNVTFRCDPISEHNRLYWYRQTLGQGPEFLTYFQNEAQLEKSRLLSDRFSAERPKGSFSTLEIQRTEQGDSAMYLCASSLPPQASPYYEQYFGPGTRLTVT.

The chain joins TRBV4-1 to TRBJ2-1; perhaps TRBD2 as D (5 bases). V was shortened by 2 bases and J by 0 bases, with 8 bases between the two germline ends. Germline CDR1 is MGHRA and CDR2 is YSYEKL. The CDR3 runs 15 residues. Written as DNA, the CDR3 is TGCGCCAGCAGCCAACCGGGGAGCTCCTACAATGAGCAGTTCTTC. Translating it yields CASSQPGSSYNEQFF.

The chain links TRBV11-2 to TRBJ2-5, with D uncertain. CDR1 is SGHAT, CDR2 FQNNGV, per germline. This CDR3 contains 11 residues. V was clipped by 5 bases and J by 5 bases, with 6 bases between them. The chain's CDR3 is CASSIMETQYF. CDR3 bases: TGTGCCAGCAGCATCATGGAGACCCAGTACTTC.

This chain connects TRBV7-9 to TRBJ1-4; D gene ambiguous. Looked up from germline, CDR1 is SEHNR and CDR2 is FQNEAQ (reference sequence). The CDR3 spans 13 residues. Trimming removed 3 bases at V and 4 bases at J, with 6 bases between. CDR3 protein: CASSFTDNEKLFF. CDR3 in DNA: TGTGCCAGCAGCTTCACAGATAATGAAAAACTGTTTTTT.

The chain has TRBV30 and TRBJ2-7; TRBD1 might be the D (6 bases). V was pared by 0 bases and J by 4 bases, with 16 bases between. Looked up from germline, CDR1 is GTSNPN and CDR2 is SVGIG (reference sequence). This CDR3 has 15 residues. The CDR3 loop reads CAWSVRGGGIYEQYV. The CDR3 bases are TGTGCCTGGAGTGTACGAGGGGGTGGGATTTACGAGCAGTACGTC.

This clone has a handful of counts. CDR3 sequence reads: CASSGGRGSTQYF. The CDR3 DNA reads TGTGCCAGCAGTGGGGGCAGGGGGTCTACGCAGTATTTT. This rearrangement joins TRBV6-1 to TRBJ2-3; TRBD1 agrees at 7 bases. This CDR3 region has 13 residues. Germline CDR1 reads MNHNS; CDR2 reads SASEGT. V shed 4 bases, J shed 8 bases, and the junction held 6 bases outside the gene matches.

Of note for this clone: Other DNA sequences in the sample encode the same CDR3. The chain combines TRBV28 with TRBJ1-5; unclear D gene. The CDR3 has 15 amino acids. The germline V gene has CDR1 MDHEN and CDR2 SYDVKM. V lost 1 base, J lost 4 bases, and 11 bases lay in between. The CDR3 nucleotides are TGTGCCAGCAGTTTATCGGGAGGGTCAAATCAGCCCCAGCATTTT. Protein: CASSLSGGSNQPQHF.

CDR3 nucleotides: TGTGCCAGCAGTTTGTACAGGGCAATTGGCTACACCTTC. As protein: CASSLYRAIGYTF. V and J are TRBV28 and TRBJ1-2; D possibly corresponds to TRBD1 (6 bases). Trimming took 3 bases from V and 7 from J, leaving 12 bases between them. This CDR3 contains 13 residues. In germline, CDR1 is MDHEN, CDR2 SYDVKM.

This rearrangement joins TRBV6-5 to TRBJ2-1; D may be TRBD2 (6 bases). Looked up from germline, CDR1 is MNHEY and CDR2 is SVGAGI. Trimming removed 2 bases from V and 0 bases from J, with 8 bases in between. The CDR3 has 15 residues. CDR3 nucleotides: TGTGCCAGCAGTTACAGACTAGTCTCCTACAATGAGCAGTTCTTC. Translated: CASSYRLVSYNEQFF.

The chain links TRBV5-6 to TRBJ2-2, with D perhaps matching TRBD1 (7 bases). This CDR3 contains 15 residues. The V end was cut by 1 base, the J end by 5 bases, with 12 bases between. The germline V gene encodes CDR1 SGHDT and CDR2 YYEEEE. The CDR3 spells CASSLMTGRTGELFF. CDR3 in DNA: TGTGCCAGCAGCTTGATGACAGGGAGGACCGGGGAGCTGTTTTTT.

This rearrangement joins TRBV5-1 to TRBJ2-3; possibly TRBD1 for D (5 bases). This CDR3 is built from 15 residues. Germline CDR1 is SGHRS and CDR2 is YFSETQ. V was pared by 2 bases and J by 6 bases, with 16 bases between. Here the CDR3 DNA reads TGCGCCAGCAGCTTTCAAGGCAGGGTTCTGGATACGCAGTATTTT. Amino acids: CASSFQGRVLDTQYF.

The chain links TRBV11-3 to TRBJ2-2, with TRBD1 matching over 12 bases. This CDR3 contains 17 residues. Germline assignment: CDR1 SGHNT and CDR2 YENEEA. Unmatched junction bases numbered 10, after V lost 5 bases and J lost 6 bases. The CDR3 nucleotides read TGTGCCAGCAGCCCCGGGACAGGGGGCGAAGGTGCCGGGGAGCTGTTTTTT. Amino acid sequence: CASSPGTGGEGAGELFF.

As to this clone: Other DNA sequences in this sample translate to the same CDR3. V and J are TRBV2 and TRBJ2-1, with TRBD2 matching 14 bases. J gave up 7 bases and V 5 bases, and 4 bases lay outside the gene matches. The CDR3 spans 15 residues. CDR1 is SNHLY and CDR2 is FYNNEI in the germline V gene. The CDR3 DNA reads as TGTGCCAGCAGTAGACTAGCGGGAGGGCCGAATGAGCAGTTCTTC. Its protein is CASSRLAGGPNEQFF.

The chain has TRBV2 and TRBJ2-1, with 8 bases fitting TRBD2. Germline CDR1 SNHLY, CDR2 FYNNEI. This CDR3 region has 15 residues. V was pared by 6 bases and J by 2 bases, with 6 bases of the junction left unmatched. CDR3 nucleotide sequence: TGTGCCAGCAGCCTCCGGGGGGGCACCTACAATGAGCAGTTCTTC. Protein sequence: CASSLRGGTYNEQFF.

This clone has a single count. The chain is built from TRBV5-1 and TRBJ1-4, with TRBD1 matching 8 bases. Per germline, CDR1 SGHRS and CDR2 YFSETQ. The CDR3 length is 15 residues. Trimming took 1 base from V and 7 from J; bases not matched to a gene: 6. DNA of the CDR3: TGCGCCAGCAGCTTGAGTCAGGGGGCGAGTGAAAAACTGTTTTTT. Translation gives CASSLSQGASEKLFF.